This passage covers 14 T cell receptor beta chains from one sample sequenced in a study of blood T cell repertoires in COVID-19. Method: immunoSEQ multiplex PCR; TCRdb's copy keeps in-frame clones and lacks some. The sample consists of tens of thousands of clones, approximately 79% of them appearing once. The sequenced sample was peripheral blood. The receptors shown here come from a human donor with acute or convalescent COVID-19. The donor label of this sample is uncertain.

This sequence joins TRBV28 and TRBJ2-3; D is undetermined. The CDR3 sequence is 18 residues long. The V end lost 8 bases, the J end lost 2 bases, and 26 bases lay between the germline ends. CDR1 and CDR2 (germline): MDHEN, SYDVKM. DNA of the CDR3: TGTGCCAGCCCTAAATTCGGCATAACCCCCGGAGACACAGATACGCAGTATTTT. Amino acid sequence: CASPKFGITPGDTDTQYF. Combining the CDR3 with reference TRBV28 and TRBJ2-3 gives the whole variable domain DVKVTQSSRYLVKRTGEKVFLECVQDMDHENMFWYRQDPGLGLRLIYFSYDVKMKEKGDIPEGYSVSREKKERFSLILESASTNQTSMYLCASPKFGITPGDTDTQYFGPGTRLTVL.

The CDR3 protein is CASRVGTGQGYTF. CDR3 nucleotides: TGTGCCAGCAGGGTAGGGACAGGGCAAGGCTACACCTTC. This sequence joins TRBV3-1 (or the pseudogene TRBV3-2) and TRBJ1-2, with TRBD1 matching 9 bases. The CDR3 contains 13 residues. J lost 8 bases, V lost 6 bases, and 7 bases had no gene match. Germline assignment: CDR1 LGHDT and CDR2 YNNKEL (reference sequence).

The V and J genes are TRBV14 and TRBJ2-7; 13 bases line up with TRBD2. This CDR3 has 15 amino acids. CDR1 and CDR2 (germline): SGHDN, FVKESK. The V segment lost 3 bases and the J segment 3 bases; nucleotides outside the gene matches: 2. The DNA of the CDR3 is TGTGCCAGCAGCCAGGGACTAGCGGGAATCTACGAGCAGTACTTC. It yields the protein CASSQGLAGIYEQYF.

The rearrangement joins TRBV24-1 to TRBJ2-2; 8 positions match TRBD1. The CDR3 length is 14 residues. Per the germline V gene, CDR1 is KGHDR and CDR2 is SFDVKD. J was trimmed by 1 base and V by 7 bases; bases with no gene match: 1. The CDR3, as DNA: TGTGCCACCAGGGGGACAGGGAACACCGGGGAGCTGTTTTTT. This translates into CATRGTGNTGELFF.

This chain links TRBV10-2 with TRBJ1-5, with a weak D call TRBD1 (5 bases). The V and J ends lost 5 bases and 7 bases respectively, with 12 bases between them. The CDR3 runs 13 residues. Germline V CDR1 and CDR2: WSHSY, SAAADI. CDR3 in amino acids: CASSSDSRQPQHF. DNA of the CDR3: TGCGCCAGCAGTTCCGACAGTCGGCAGCCCCAGCATTTT.

V and J are TRBV6-1 and TRBJ2-5; 10 positions agree with TRBD1. The CDR3 contains 17 residues. CDR1 is MNHNS and CDR2 is SASEGT in the germline V gene. Trimming at V came to 4 bases and at J to 2 bases, leaving 10 bases not matched to a gene. The CDR3, as DNA: TGTGCCAGCAGTGCATCACCGGGACAGGGGTATCAAGAGACCCAGTACTTC. It yields the protein CASSASPGQGYQETQYF.

The chain carries TRBV28 and TRBJ1-1, with 7 nucleotides matching TRBD1. The length of the CDR3 is 11 residues. Germline assignment: CDR1 MDHEN and CDR2 SYDVKM. Trimming took 5 bases from V and 11 from J; bases not matched to a gene: 5. The CDR3 DNA reads TGTGCCAGCAGTCTACAGGGGTACGCTTTCTTT. Protein sequence: CASSLQGYAFF.

The V call is TRBV7-2, the J call TRBJ1-2; a weak D match, TRBD1 (6 bases). The V gene's germline CDR1 is SGHTA and CDR2 FQGNSA. V gave up 4 bases and J gave up 4 bases, with 10 bases separating them. CDR3 size: 13 residues. CDR3: CASSSGQFYGYTF. The CDR3 nucleotides read TGTGCCAGCAGCTCCGGACAGTTCTATGGCTACACCTTC. The full variable domain, in which reference TRBV7-2 and TRBJ1-2 provide the parts outside the CDR3, is GAGVSQSPSNKVTEKGKDVELRCDPISGHTALYWYRQSLGQGLEFLIYFQGNSAPDKSGLPSDRFSAERTGGSVSTLTIQRTQQEDSAVYLCASSSGQFYGYTFGSGTRLTVV.

The chain employs TRBV5-8 and TRBJ2-3; D perhaps matches TRBD2 (5 bases). The CDR3 length is 13 residues. Trimming took off 7 bases at V and 7 bases at J, with 16 bases between the two ends. The V gene's germline CDR1 is SGHTS and CDR2 YDEGEE. CDR3 residues: CASGRTGAHTQYF. CDR3 nucleotide sequence: TGTGCCAGCGGCCGGACTGGAGCACATACGCAGTATTTT.

The chain recombines TRBV28 with TRBJ2-5; 12 positions agree with TRBD2. The CDR3 totals 14 residues. Germline CDR1 reads MDHEN; CDR2 reads SYDVKM. With V trimmed by 7 bases and J by 7 bases, 7 bases remained unmatched. The CDR3 loop reads CASKIPSGGGTQYF. CDR3 sequence (DNA): TGTGCCAGCAAGATCCCTAGCGGGGGGGGGACCCAGTACTTC.

The V call is TRBV12-3 or TRBV12-4, the J call TRBJ1-5, with a weak D call TRBD1 (5 bases). Trimming shortened V by 2 bases and J by 7 bases, and 6 bases separated the two germline ends. This CDR3 spans 12 amino acids. DNA for the CDR3: TGTGCCAGCAGTTTACAGGGCCAGCCCCAGCATTTT. This translates into CASSLQGQPQHF.

The CDR3: CASSPAGVLSYEQYF. Written as DNA, the CDR3 is TGTGCCAGCAGCCCTGCAGGGGTCCTCTCCTACGAGCAGTACTTC. The rearrangement joins TRBV7-6 to TRBJ2-7; D might be TRBD1 (6 bases). The CDR3 has 15 residues. Germline assignment: CDR1 SGHVS and CDR2 FNYEAQ. V lost 5 bases, J lost 0 bases, and 14 bases lay in between.

This clone was observed once. The chain joins TRBV4-2 to TRBJ2-1; 8 bases map to TRBD1. V lost 1 base to trimming and J lost 7 bases; unmatched junction nucleotides: 9. This CDR3 has 16 residues. Germline V gene sequence: CDR1 LGHNA, CDR2 YNFKEQ. The CDR3: CASSQGGGDRGNEQFF. CDR3 nucleotides: TGTGCCAGCAGCCAAGGAGGGGGAGACAGGGGAAATGAGCAGTTCTTC.

V and J are TRBV7-2 and TRBJ1-5, with 8 bases matching TRBD1. Trimming removed 5 bases from V and 6 bases from J; junction bases left unmatched: 6. Germline values: CDR1 SGHTA, CDR2 FQGNSA. The CDR3 has 14 amino acids. This chain's CDR3 is CASSRQGFGQPQHF. In nucleotides, the CDR3 is TGTGCCAGCAGCAGACAGGGGTTCGGTCAGCCCCAGCATTTT.